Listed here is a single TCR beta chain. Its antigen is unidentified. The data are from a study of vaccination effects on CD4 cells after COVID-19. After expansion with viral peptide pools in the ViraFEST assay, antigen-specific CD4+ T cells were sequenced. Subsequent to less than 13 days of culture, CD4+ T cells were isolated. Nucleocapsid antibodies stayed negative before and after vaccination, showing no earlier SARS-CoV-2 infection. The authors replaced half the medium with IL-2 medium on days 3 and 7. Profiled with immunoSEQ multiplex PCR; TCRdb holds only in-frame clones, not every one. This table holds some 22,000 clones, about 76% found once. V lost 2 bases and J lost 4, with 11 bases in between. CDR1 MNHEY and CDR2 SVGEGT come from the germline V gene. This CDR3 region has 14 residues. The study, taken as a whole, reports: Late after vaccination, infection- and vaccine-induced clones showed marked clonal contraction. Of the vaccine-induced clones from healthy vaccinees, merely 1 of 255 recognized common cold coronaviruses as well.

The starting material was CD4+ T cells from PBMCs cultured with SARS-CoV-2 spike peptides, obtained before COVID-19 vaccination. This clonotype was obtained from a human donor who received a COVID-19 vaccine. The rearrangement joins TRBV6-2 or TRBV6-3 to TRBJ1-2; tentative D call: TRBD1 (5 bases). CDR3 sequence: CASSYRGQSYGYTF. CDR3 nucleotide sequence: TGTGCCAGCAGTTACAGAGGACAATCCTATGGCTACACCTTC.